The 21 T cell receptor beta chains below come from one sample, sequenced in a study of cytomegalovirus exposure and HLA in healthy donors. The study ran its PCR with 60 Vbeta and 13 Jbeta primers. Clones were sequenced by immunoSEQ multiplex PCR, and TCRdb holds only the in-frame ones, with some missing. The profile shows some 140,000 clones, more than 75% of them singletons. The sample was PBMCs. The source is a woman aged 50 to 65 in good health and CMV-seropositive.

The rearrangement links TRBV7-9 to TRBJ2-1, with 8 bases lining up with TRBD2. Germline values: CDR1 SEHNR, CDR2 FQNEAQ (reference sequence). V was pared by 7 bases and J by 2 bases, with 7 bases of the junction left unmatched. The CDR3 runs to 15 residues. The CDR3 here is CASTRGGNPYNEQFF. Here the CDR3 DNA reads TGTGCCAGCACCCGGGGGGGAAATCCCTACAATGAGCAGTTCTTC.

The J gene is TRBJ1-3, the V gene TRBV19; 7 bases line up with TRBD1. The germline CDR1 and CDR2 sequences are LNHDA and SQIVND (reference sequence). The ends lost 10 bases at V and 0 bases at J; junction bases unmatched: 9. The CDR3 loop spans 15 amino acids. CDR3: CATRDSGPSGNTIYF. In DNA, the CDR3 is TGTGCCACCCGGGACAGTGGGCCCTCTGGAAACACCATATATTTT.

This sequence joins TRBV30 and TRBJ1-1; 10 nucleotides match TRBD1. The CDR3 contains 12 residues. The germline V gene has CDR1 GTSNPN and CDR2 SVGIG (reference sequence). V was pared by 5 bases and J by 6 bases, with 3 bases of the junction left unmatched. The DNA for the CDR3 is TGTGCCTGGGGACAGGGGGGGGCTGAAGCTTTCTTT. Its protein is CAWGQGGAEAFF.

The chain couples TRBV2 to TRBJ2-7; 15 bases match TRBD2. With V trimmed by 8 bases and J by 0 bases, 5 bases remained unmatched. The CDR3 totals 16 residues. The germline CDR1 and CDR2 sequences are SNHLY and FYNNEI. CDR3 sequence: CASWGLAGGGSYEQYF. The CDR3 coding sequence is TGTGCCAGCTGGGGACTAGCGGGAGGTGGCTCCTACGAGCAGTACTTC.

This clone occurred a few times. For the CDR3, the DNA is TGTGCCAGCAGTTCCTTGACAGGGGGTAAACAGCCCCAGCATTTT. This gives the protein CASSSLTGGKQPQHF. The chain recombines TRBV28 with TRBJ1-5; 9 bases align to TRBD1. V trimming: 4 bases; J trimming: 7 bases; junction bases outside the gene matches: 8. The germline V gene has CDR1 MDHEN and CDR2 SYDVKM. The CDR3 is made up of 15 amino acids. The full variable domain, with the rest looked up from reference TRBV28 and TRBJ1-5, is DVKVTQSSRYLVKRTGEKVFLECVQDMDHENMFWYRQDPGLGLRLIYFSYDVKMKEKGDIPEGYSVSREKKERFSLILESASTNQTSMYLCASSSLTGGKQPQHFGDGTRLSIL.

This sequence joins TRBV5-1 and TRBJ2-5; 12 bases are shared with TRBD1. Germline loops: CDR1 SGHRS, CDR2 YFSETQ. This CDR3 spans 16 amino acids. V was clipped by 7 bases and J by 3 bases; unmatched bases: 10. The CDR3 DNA sequence: TGCGCCAGCTTTCGGGGGGGGACAGGGGGCGAAGAGACCCAGTACTTC. Its translation: CASFRGGTGGEETQYF.

The rearrangement joins TRBV6-5 to TRBJ1-1, with D unresolved. Between the trimmed V and J ends, which lost 5 bases and 1 base, there was a span of 8 bases. In germline, CDR1 is MNHEY, CDR2 SVGAGI. This CDR3 contains 13 residues. CDR3 coding DNA: TGTGCCAGCAGTGTCTCCGGGAACACTGAAGCTTTCTTT. Encoded protein: CASSVSGNTEAFF.

This chain links TRBV9 with TRBJ2-7; 7 bases align to TRBD2. With 0 bases clipped from V and 4 bases from J, the junction kept 4 bases outside the gene matches. The CDR3 is 14 residues long. Germline-derived CDR1 and CDR2 are SGDLS and YYNGEE. The CDR3 coding sequence is TGTGCCAGCAGCGTAGCTCCTAGCGGATACGAGCAGTACTTC. This encodes CASSVAPSGYEQYF.

This clone was seen once. The chain carries TRBV5-1 and TRBJ2-5, with TRBD2 as a possible D gene (7 bases). The J call may be mistaken, given a closer DNA end match to TRBJ2-7. CDR3 length: 15 residues. Germline lookup yields CDR1 SGHRS and CDR2 YFSETQ. CDR3 protein: CASSSLGGGGYEQYF. In nucleotides, the CDR3 is TGCGCCAGCAGCTCTCTGGGGGGCGGGGGCTACGAGCAGTACTTC.

J is TRBJ2-5 and V is TRBV4-3; D may be TRBD1 (6 bases). TRBJ2-7 matches the DNA end more closely, so the J call is doubtful. CDR3 size: 15 residues. Germline CDR1 and CDR2: LGHNA and YSLEER. Written as DNA, the CDR3 is TGCGCCAGCAGCCAAGAAATGGACAGCGCCTACGAGCAGTACTTC. This encodes CASSQEMDSAYEQYF.

The genes are TRBV7-3 and TRBJ2-3; tentative D call: TRBD2 (6 bases). With 5 bases removed from V and 0 bases from J, the gap between germline ends came to 12 bases. CDR1 is SGHTA and CDR2 is FQGTGA in the germline V gene. The CDR3 extends over 15 amino acids. CDR3 bases: TGTGCCAGCAGCCCCCGCGGGGAAAGCACAGATACGCAGTATTTT. This codes for CASSPRGESTDTQYF.

This clone was observed once. This rearrangement joins TRBV28 to TRBJ1-4; D remains ambiguous. The length of the CDR3 is 11 residues. The V end was cut by 2 bases, the J end by 12 bases, with 7 bases between. Germline V gene data show CDR1 as MDHEN and CDR2 as SYDVKM. CDR3 nucleotide sequence: TGTGCCAGCAGTTTAGAGGCCCAACTGTTTTTT. It translates to CASSLEAQLFF.

The rearrangement uses TRBV4-3 and TRBJ2-1; D unclear. Germline lookup yields CDR1 LGHNA and CDR2 YSLEER. The CDR3 totals 17 residues. V lost 0 bases and J lost 4, with 16 bases in between. The CDR3 protein is CASSQDPLSEVYNEQFF. The DNA for the CDR3 is TGCGCCAGCAGCCAAGATCCGCTAAGCGAGGTGTACAATGAGCAGTTCTTC.

The genes are TRBV6-5 and TRBJ2-3; 8 positions agree with TRBD2. Germline V gene data show CDR1 as MNHEY and CDR2 as SVGAGI. The V and J ends lost 5 bases and 3 bases, in that order; junction bases with no gene match: 7. This CDR3 is 15 amino acids long. In DNA form, the CDR3 reads TGTGCCAGCAGTCCGACTAGCGCCCAAACAGATACGCAGTATTTT. Residues: CASSPTSAQTDTQYF.

This clone was observed once. The rearrangement links TRBV27 to TRBJ2-5; 13 bases are a match to TRBD2. Trimming took 3 bases from V and 1 from J; bases not matched to a gene: 5. Germline values: CDR1 MNHEY, CDR2 SMNVEV (reference sequence). This CDR3 spans 17 amino acids. The CDR3 coding sequence is TGTGCCAGCAGTTTGAGACTAGCGGGAGGTAGCCAAGAGACCCAGTACTTC. This encodes CASSLRLAGGSQETQYF.

V and J are TRBV30 and TRBJ1-6; D unclear. Trimming stripped 5 bases from V and 11 bases from J, with 16 bases between. Germline values: CDR1 GTSNPN, CDR2 SVGIG (reference sequence). CDR3 length equals 13 residues. The DNA of the CDR3 is TGTGCCTGGTCTCGGGGTGACGAACCACCCCTCCACTTT. It translates to CAWSRGDEPPLHF.

This clone has a single count. The chain carries TRBV27 and TRBJ2-5; no definite D call. The germline V gene has CDR1 MNHEY and CDR2 SMNVEV (reference sequence). The V end was cut by 6 bases, the J end by 3 bases, with 8 bases between. This CDR3 contains 12 residues. CDR3 region: CASRNSKETQYF. CDR3 DNA: TGTGCCAGCAGAAACAGTAAAGAGACCCAGTACTTC.

The chain uses TRBV2 and TRBJ1-1; D may be TRBD1 (6 bases). Trimming cost V 11 bases and J 4 bases, with 17 bases left between them. CDR3 length: 13 amino acids. Germline V gives CDR1 SNHLY, CDR2 FYNNEI. DNA for the CDR3: TGTGCCCAGGCAGGGGAATACGCCACTGAAGCTTTCTTT. It yields the protein CAQAGEYATEAFF.

The chain employs TRBV5-1 and TRBJ2-7; D possibly corresponds to TRBD2 (5 bases). CDR3 length: 21 residues. V was pared by 0 bases and J by 0 bases, with 28 bases between. From germline, CDR1 is SGHRS and CDR2 YFSETQ. The CDR3 protein is CASSLGPTRGPHSPYSYEQYF. The CDR3 DNA sequence: TGCGCCAGCAGCTTGGGGCCCACGCGAGGGCCCCATAGTCCGTACTCCTACGAGCAGTACTTC. The whole variable domain, remainder taken from reference TRBV5-1 and TRBJ2-7, is KAGVTQTPRYLIKTRGQQVTLSCSPISGHRSVSWYQQTPGQGLQFLFEYFSETQRNKGNFPGRFSGRQFSNSRSEMNVSTLELGDSALYLCASSLGPTRGPHSPYSYEQYFGPGTRLTVT.

This sequence joins TRBV9 and TRBJ2-5, with TRBD1 as a possible D gene (5 bases). The CDR3 length is 15 residues. In germline, CDR1 is SGDLS, CDR2 YYNGEE. Trimming took 0 bases from V and 4 from J, leaving 13 bases between them. CDR3 in amino acids: CASSVDGRASETQYF. Written as DNA, the CDR3 is TGTGCCAGCAGCGTAGACGGCAGGGCGTCAGAGACCCAGTACTTC.

J is TRBJ2-7 and V is TRBV19, with 8 bases aligning to TRBD1. Germline V gene lookup returns CDR1 LNHDA and CDR2 SQIVND (reference sequence). There are 15 residues in the CDR3. The V gene end was trimmed by 3 bases and the J gene end by 4 bases; junction bases not matched to a gene: 8. CDR3 loop: CASSIGTGLGYEQYF. CDR3 bases: TGTGCCAGTAGTATCGGGACAGGACTCGGGTACGAGCAGTACTTC.